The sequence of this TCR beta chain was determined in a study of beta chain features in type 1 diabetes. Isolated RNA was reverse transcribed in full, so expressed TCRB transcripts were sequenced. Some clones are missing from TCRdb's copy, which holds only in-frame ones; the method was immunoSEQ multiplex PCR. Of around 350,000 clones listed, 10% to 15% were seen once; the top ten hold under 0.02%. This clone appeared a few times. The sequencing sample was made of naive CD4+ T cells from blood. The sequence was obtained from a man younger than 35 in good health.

For the CDR3, the DNA is TGTGCCAGCAGCTTAGAATCGGGTTCCACCGGGGAGCTGTTTTTT. It codes for CASSLESGSTGELFF. The chain carries TRBV11-2 and TRBJ2-2; no definite D call. Trimming shortened V by 0 bases and J by 4 bases, and 9 bases separated the two germline ends. Germline CDR1 reads SGHAT; CDR2 reads FQNNGV. This CDR3 spans 15 amino acids.